One and the same sample provided the 24 T cell receptor beta chains below, sequenced in a study of cytomegalovirus exposure and HLA in healthy donors. PCR employed 60 Vbeta and 13 Jbeta primers. The method was immunoSEQ multiplex PCR; TCRdb's version includes in-frame clones alone and lacks a portion of them. The sample holds more than 100,000 clones, 79% seen once. The specimen was PBMCs. The receptors were sampled from a man between 45 and 60 years old in good health and CMV-seropositive.

V gene TRBV9 combines with J gene TRBJ1-1; the D gene is possibly TRBD1 (5 bases). Deletions cut 3 bases from V and 0 bases from J, with 12 bases between. This CDR3 comprises 15 residues. Per germline, CDR1 SGDLS and CDR2 YYNGEE. CDR3 amino acids: CASSAAGLMNTEAFF. CDR3 DNA: TGTGCCAGCAGCGCTGCAGGGTTAATGAACACTGAAGCTTTCTTT.

The chain carries TRBV7-2 and TRBJ2-2, with D possibly matching TRBD2 (5 bases). The length of the CDR3 is 14 residues. Trimming removed 6 bases at V and 5 bases at J, with 13 bases between. Germline V gene data show CDR1 as SGHTA and CDR2 as FQGNSA. In DNA, the CDR3 is TGTGCCAGCAGTCCCATCAGCGGAACCGGGGAGCTGTTTTTT. It translates to CASSPISGTGELFF.

The gene calls are TRBV7-3 and TRBJ1-6; no definite D call. Trimming removed 6 bases at V and 7 bases at J, with 13 bases between. This CDR3 region has 14 residues. CDR1 is SGHTA, CDR2 FQGTGA, per germline. The CDR3 region has the DNA TGTGCCAGCAGTATTATACCCGGGAATTCACCCCTCCACTTT. Amino acid sequence: CASSIIPGNSPLHF.

The J gene is TRBJ2-1, the V gene TRBV7-6, with 7 bases aligning to TRBD2. CDR3 length: 14 residues. The ends lost 7 bases at V and 5 bases at J; junction bases unmatched: 8. Per the germline V gene, CDR1 is SGHVS and CDR2 is FNYEAQ. The CDR3 DNA follows: TGTGCCAGCAAACCGGGACTAACAAACAATGAGCAGTTCTTC. It specifies CASKPGLTNNEQFF. Complete variable domain (other parts from reference TRBV7-6 and TRBJ2-1): GAGVSQSPRYKVTKRGQDVALRCDPISGHVSLYWYRQALGQGPEFLTYFNYEAQQDKSGLPNDRFSAERPEGSISTLTIQRTEQRDSAMYRCASKPGLTNNEQFFGPGTRLTVL.

This clone has only one observation. The rearrangement uses TRBV5-5 and TRBJ1-1, with a tentative D call TRBD1 (6 bases). V was shortened by 0 bases and J by 3 bases, with 12 bases between the two germline ends. The CDR3 contains 15 residues. Germline V gene sequence: CDR1 SGHKS, CDR2 YYEKEE (reference sequence). CDR3 in DNA: TGTGCCAGCAGCTTGGCTGGGGGCGGTCACACTGAAGCTTTCTTT. Protein: CASSLAGGGHTEAFF.

This chain connects TRBV11-2 to TRBJ2-1; no clear D. V was trimmed by 5 bases and J by 4 bases, leaving 9 bases between them. This CDR3 contains 13 residues. Germline-derived CDR1 and CDR2 are SGHAT and FQNNGV. CDR3 sequence (DNA): TGTGCCAGCAGCGCTACTTCGTACAATGAGCAGTTCTTC. This translates into CASSATSYNEQFF.

V and J are TRBV6-6 and TRBJ2-3; D is ambiguous. Trimming cost V 0 bases and J 3 bases, with 10 bases left between them. The CDR3 length is 15 residues. Per germline, CDR1 MNHNY and CDR2 SVGAGI (reference sequence). CDR3 sequence: CASSYSKAGTDTQYF. CDR3 DNA: TGTGCCAGCAGTTACTCGAAGGCAGGAACAGATACGCAGTATTTT.

This clone was counted only a few times. The gene calls are TRBV6-5 and TRBJ2-5, with 7 bases lining up with TRBD2. The CDR3 covers 15 residues. With 7 bases clipped from V and 3 bases from J, the junction kept 11 bases outside the gene matches. In germline, CDR1 is MNHEY, CDR2 SVGAGI. CDR3 loop: CASTKTGGYKETQYF. CDR3 sequence (DNA): TGTGCCAGCACCAAGACGGGGGGATATAAAGAGACCCAGTACTTC.

The chain couples TRBV4-3 to TRBJ2-3; D call uncertain. CDR3 size: 15 residues. V lost 2 bases and J 1 base, leaving 10 bases between the germline ends. Germline V gene sequence: CDR1 LGHNA, CDR2 YSLEER. The CDR3 sequence is CASSQRGVGTDTQYF. In DNA form, the CDR3 reads TGCGCCAGCAGCCAAAGAGGCGTGGGCACAGATACGCAGTATTTT.

The V gene is TRBV11-1, the J gene TRBJ2-1; D is uncertain. The ends were cut back, 2 bases at V and 2 bases at J, with 7 bases in the middle. From germline, CDR1 is SGHAT and CDR2 FQDESV (reference sequence). The CDR3 covers 14 residues. The CDR3 is CASSLILPYNEQFF. The CDR3 DNA sequence: TGTGCCAGCAGCTTAATCCTTCCCTACAATGAGCAGTTCTTC.

The V and J genes are TRBV4-2 and TRBJ2-3; tentatively, D is TRBD2 (6 bases). The CDR3 loop spans 20 amino acids. CDR1 LGHNA and CDR2 YNFKEQ come from the germline V gene. The germline V and J ends were trimmed by 3 bases and 2 bases, with 27 bases remaining between them. DNA of the CDR3: TGTGCCAGCAGCCAGCCGATGGCCTTCCTTAGCGGATACTCCACAGATACGCAGTATTTT. It yields the protein CASSQPMAFLSGYSTDTQYF.

The rearrangement joins TRBV19 to TRBJ1-1; no clear D. The CDR3 has 11 amino acids. CDR1 LNHDA and CDR2 SQIVND come from the germline V gene (reference sequence). Trimming took off 0 bases at V and 9 bases at J, with 5 bases between the two ends. This chain's CDR3 is CASSIDRKAFF. The CDR3 DNA reads as TGTGCCAGTAGTATAGATAGAAAAGCTTTCTTT.

The rearrangement joins TRBV27 to TRBJ1-5; D is possibly TRBD1 (6 bases). The germline CDR1 and CDR2 sequences are MNHEY and SMNVEV (reference sequence). V lost 2 bases and J 5 bases, leaving 13 bases between the germline ends. The CDR3 length is 15 residues. The CDR3 spells CASSLDGRGHQPQHF. DNA of the CDR3: TGTGCCAGCAGTTTAGATGGCAGGGGCCATCAGCCCCAGCATTTT.

Only one count was recorded for this clone. J is TRBJ2-7 and V is TRBV6-5; possible D gene TRBD2, 6 bases. CDR1 is MNHEY and CDR2 is SVGAGI in the germline V gene. V was shortened by 7 bases and J by 2 bases, with 18 bases between the two germline ends. The CDR3 covers 15 residues. In DNA, the CDR3 is TGTGCCAGCAAAAGGCGAGTCGCGGGGACCTACGAGCAGTACTTC. Translating it yields CASKRRVAGTYEQYF.

The chain uses TRBV18 and TRBJ2-3; 8 bases agree with TRBD2. V lost 3 bases and J lost 5; bases outside the gene matches: 10. CDR3 size: 16 residues. CDR1 KGHSH and CDR2 LQKENI come from the germline V gene. The CDR3 protein is CASSPGKMAGGDTQYF. For the CDR3, the DNA is TGTGCCAGCTCACCGGGTAAGATGGCGGGAGGAGATACGCAGTATTTT.

This chain connects TRBV9 to TRBJ1-1, with TRBD1 as a possible D gene (6 bases). Germline CDR1 and CDR2: SGDLS and YYNGEE. The V gene lost 5 bases and the J gene lost 5 bases, with 16 bases spanning the gap. This CDR3 is 14 amino acids long. CDR3 loop: CASSGRGGKTEAFF. CDR3 DNA sequence: TGTGCCAGCAGTGGGCGAGGGGGAAAGACTGAAGCTTTCTTT.

V usage is TRBV5-6 and J usage is TRBJ2-5; 8 bases line up with TRBD1. V lost 1 base to trimming and J lost 7 bases; unmatched junction nucleotides: 6. Germline CDR1 reads SGHDT; CDR2 reads YYEEEE. The CDR3 length is 14 residues. The CDR3 DNA reads TGTGCCAGCAGCTTGACAGGGGGGCTTGGGACCCAGTACTTC. Protein sequence: CASSLTGGLGTQYF. The full variable domain, with the rest looked up from reference TRBV5-6 and TRBJ2-5, is DAGVTQSPTHLIKTRGQQVTLRCSPKSGHDTVSWYQQALGQGPQFIFQYYEEEERQRGNFPDRFSGHQFPNYSSELNVNALLLGDSALYLCASSLTGGLGTQYFGPGTRLLVL.

V and J are TRBV18 and TRBJ2-5; TRBD1 agrees at 9 bases. In germline, CDR1 is KGHSH, CDR2 LQKENI. V was pared by 3 bases and J by 1 base, with 3 bases of the junction left unmatched. The CDR3 has 15 amino acids. CDR3 DNA sequence: TGTGCCAGCTCACCCTCGGGACAGGGCCAAGAGACCCAGTACTTC. As protein: CASSPSGQGQETQYF.

With regard to this clone: At one end, the junction sequence differs from germline, possibly due to a read error. The V call is TRBV19, the J call TRBJ1-2; D unresolved. The CDR3 length is 13 residues. Germline CDR1 LNHDA, CDR2 SQIVND (reference sequence). The CDR3 DNA follows: TGTGCCAGTAGTATCCGGGTCAACTCTGGCTACACCTTC. Its translation is CASSIRVNSGYTF.

The count of this clone is one. The chain employs TRBV28 and TRBJ1-2; perhaps TRBD1 as D (6 bases). The length of the CDR3 is 14 residues. Trimming removed 2 bases at V and 4 bases at J, with 11 bases between. Germline loops: CDR1 MDHEN, CDR2 SYDVKM. The CDR3 spells CASSLQGLSYGYTF. For the CDR3, the DNA is TGTGCCAGCAGTTTACAGGGGTTGAGCTATGGCTACACCTTC.

This clone showed up just once. Written as DNA, the CDR3 is TGTGCCAGCAGCCGAGGGGGGGTTCTCTATAAAATTAATGAAAAACTGTTTTTT. Residues: CASSRGGVLYKINEKLFF. The chain employs TRBV7-3 and TRBJ1-4; possibly TRBD1 for D (6 bases). V lost 5 bases to trimming and J lost 4 bases, with 23 bases between them. Germline values: CDR1 SGHTA, CDR2 FQGTGA. The CDR3 loop spans 18 amino acids.

The rearrangement links TRBV4-1 to TRBJ2-1; tentatively, D is TRBD2 (5 bases). Germline V gene lookup returns CDR1 MGHRA and CDR2 YSYEKL. This CDR3 has 15 residues. Trimming took 0 bases from V and 10 from J, leaving 16 bases between them. In nucleotides, the CDR3 is TGCGCCAGCAGCCAAGAGCCCGGTTTCCCGGGGGAGCAGTTCTTC. Amino acids: CASSQEPGFPGEQFF.

The chain combines TRBV6-5 with TRBJ2-5, with D perhaps TRBD2 (5 bases). Germline CDR1 MNHEY, CDR2 SVGAGI. V was shortened by 5 bases and J by 2 bases, with 9 bases between the two germline ends. The CDR3 runs 13 residues. The DNA of the CDR3 is TGTGCCAGCAGTCGGGAAGATCAAGAGACCCAGTACTTC. It translates to CASSREDQETQYF.

The genes are TRBV28 and TRBJ2-5; maybe TRBD1 (6 bases). The CDR3 runs to 14 residues. Germline V gene lookup returns CDR1 MDHEN and CDR2 SYDVKM. V lost 4 bases and J lost 5, with 14 bases in between. The CDR3 region has the DNA TGTGCCAGCAGTTCAAACAGGGCTCCGGAGACCCAGTACTTC. As protein: CASSSNRAPETQYF.